The present T cell receptor beta chain was sequenced within a study of response to subunit inactivated influenza vaccine. One entry per CDR3 protein results from TCRdb running MiXCR on the RT-PCR reads. The table lists about 650,000 distinct CDR3 sequences, 15% to 18% of them singletons, with around a tenth in the top ten. This clonotype was picked up many times. Germline assignment: CDR1 DFQATT and CDR2 SNEGSKA (reference sequence). V lost 1 base and J 5 bases, leaving 12 bases between the germline ends. This CDR3 spans 15 amino acids. The clonotype originates from a man over 45 who received an inactivated influenza vaccine. The rearrangement links TRBV20-1 to TRBJ1-6, with D unresolved. The specimen was PBMCs from blood, collected about 11 days after vaccination. The chain's CDR3 is CSARVPGENNSPLHF. CDR3 DNA sequence: TGCAGTGCTAGAGTACCGGGCGAGAATAATTCACCCCTCCACTTT.